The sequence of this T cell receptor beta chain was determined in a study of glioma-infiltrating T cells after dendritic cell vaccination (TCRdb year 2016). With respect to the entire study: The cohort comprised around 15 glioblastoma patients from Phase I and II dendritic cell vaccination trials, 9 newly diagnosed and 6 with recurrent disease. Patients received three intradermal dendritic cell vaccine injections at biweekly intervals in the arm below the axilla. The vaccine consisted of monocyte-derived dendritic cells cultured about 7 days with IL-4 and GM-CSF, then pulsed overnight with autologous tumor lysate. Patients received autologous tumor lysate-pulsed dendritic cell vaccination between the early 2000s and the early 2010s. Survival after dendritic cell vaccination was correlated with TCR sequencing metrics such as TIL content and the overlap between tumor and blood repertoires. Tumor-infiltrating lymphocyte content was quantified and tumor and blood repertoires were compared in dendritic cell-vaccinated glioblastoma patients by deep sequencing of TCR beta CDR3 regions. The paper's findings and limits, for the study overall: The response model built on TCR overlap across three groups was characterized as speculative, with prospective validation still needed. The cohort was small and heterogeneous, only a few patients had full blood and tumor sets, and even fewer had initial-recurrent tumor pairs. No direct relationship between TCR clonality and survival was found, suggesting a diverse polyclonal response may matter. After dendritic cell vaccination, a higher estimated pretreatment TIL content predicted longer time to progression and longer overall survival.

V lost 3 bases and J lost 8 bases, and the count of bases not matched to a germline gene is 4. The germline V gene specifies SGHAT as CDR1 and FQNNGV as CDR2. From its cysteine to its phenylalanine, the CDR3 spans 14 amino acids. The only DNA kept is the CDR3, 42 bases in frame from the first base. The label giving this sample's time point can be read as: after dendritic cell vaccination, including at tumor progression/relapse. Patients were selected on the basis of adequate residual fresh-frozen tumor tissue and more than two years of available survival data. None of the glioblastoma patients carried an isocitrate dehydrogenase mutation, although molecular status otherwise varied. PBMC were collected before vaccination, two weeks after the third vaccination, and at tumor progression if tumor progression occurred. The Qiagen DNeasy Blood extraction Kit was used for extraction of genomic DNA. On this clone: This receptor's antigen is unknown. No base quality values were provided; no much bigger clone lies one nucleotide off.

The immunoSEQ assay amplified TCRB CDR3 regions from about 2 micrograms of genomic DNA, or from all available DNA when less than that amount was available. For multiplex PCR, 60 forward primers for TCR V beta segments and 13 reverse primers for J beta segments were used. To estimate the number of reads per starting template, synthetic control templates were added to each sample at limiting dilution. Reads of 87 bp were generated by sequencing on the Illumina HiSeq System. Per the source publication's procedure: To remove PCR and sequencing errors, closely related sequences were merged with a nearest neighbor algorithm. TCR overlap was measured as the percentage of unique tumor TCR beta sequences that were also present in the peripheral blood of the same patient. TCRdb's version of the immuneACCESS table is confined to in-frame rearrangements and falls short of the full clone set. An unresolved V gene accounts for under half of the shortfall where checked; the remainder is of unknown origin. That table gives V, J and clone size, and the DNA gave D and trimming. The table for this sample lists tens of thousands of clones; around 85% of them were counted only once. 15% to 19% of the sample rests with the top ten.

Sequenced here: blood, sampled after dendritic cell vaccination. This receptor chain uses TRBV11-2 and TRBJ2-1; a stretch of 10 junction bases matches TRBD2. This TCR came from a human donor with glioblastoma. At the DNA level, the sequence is TGTGCCAGCAGCTTCAGCGGGGGGGGCGATGAGCAGTTCTTC. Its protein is CASSFSGGGDEQFF.